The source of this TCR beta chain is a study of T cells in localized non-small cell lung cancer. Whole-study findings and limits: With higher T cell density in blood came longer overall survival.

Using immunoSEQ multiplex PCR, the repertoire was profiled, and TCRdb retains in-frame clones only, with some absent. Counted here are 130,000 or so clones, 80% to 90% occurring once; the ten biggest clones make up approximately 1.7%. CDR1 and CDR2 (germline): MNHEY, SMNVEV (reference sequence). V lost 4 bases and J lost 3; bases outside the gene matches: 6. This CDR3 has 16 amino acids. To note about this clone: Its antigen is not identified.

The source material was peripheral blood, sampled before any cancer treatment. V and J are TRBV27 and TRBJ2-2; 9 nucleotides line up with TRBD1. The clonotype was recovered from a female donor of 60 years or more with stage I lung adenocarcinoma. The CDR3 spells CASSSPRDRDTGELFF. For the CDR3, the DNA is TGTGCCAGCAGTTCGCCTCGGGACAGGGACACCGGGGAGCTGTTTTTT.